The next 13 T cell receptor beta chains were all read from a single sample in a study of T cell repertoires in cytomegalovirus infection. TCRdb redid the calling of the reads with MiXCR, one entry per CDR3 protein. Found here are around 710,000 distinct CDR3 sequences, about 28% of them singletons; the top ten hold roughly 14%. Their antigen targets remain unknown. The source was cultured CD8+ T cells from PBMCs, collected from culture after CMV antigen stimulation. The origin of the receptors is a human donor in good health (CMV status not recorded). Some clones in this sample may be carry-over from other donors' samples.

This clonotype was seen once. V and J are TRBV27 and TRBJ1-2, with 9 bases aligning to TRBD1. Looked up from germline, CDR1 is MNHEY and CDR2 is SMNVEV (reference sequence). The CDR3 length is 14 residues. V lost 0 bases and J lost 6; bases outside the gene matches: 2. The CDR3 sequence: CASSLSRTGDGYTF. The CDR3 nucleotides are TGTGCCAGCAGTTTATCCCGGACAGGGGATGGCTACACCTTC.

The chain couples TRBV5-1 to TRBJ2-3; D is ambiguous. The CDR3 contains 16 residues. Trimming removed 2 bases at V and 2 bases at J, with 15 bases between. Germline CDR1 is SGHRS and CDR2 is YFSETQ. The CDR3 sequence is CASSFTPEAPTDTQYF. The CDR3 DNA follows: TGCGCCAGCAGCTTCACCCCCGAGGCCCCCACAGATACGCAGTATTTT.

The J gene is TRBJ2-7, the V gene TRBV10-3; the D call may be TRBD1 or TRBD2 (5 bases each). The CDR3 sequence is 15 residues long. Trimming pared 3 bases from V and 2 bases from J, leaving 14 bases between. Germline V lookup: CDR1 ENHRY, CDR2 SYGVKD. The DNA of the CDR3 is TGTGCCATCAGTGATCCGGGCCGGGGCCCCTACGAGCAGTACTTC. It translates to CAISDPGRGPYEQYF.

This clonotype was seen once. This chain links TRBV20-1 with TRBJ1-2, with TRBD1 matching over 7 bases. V was clipped by 6 bases and J by 5 bases; unmatched bases: 12. The length of the CDR3 is 14 residues. CDR1 and CDR2 (germline): DFQATT, SNEGSKA (reference sequence). This CDR3 reads CSALDRAFRYGYTF. The CDR3 bases are TGCAGTGCCCTCGACAGGGCTTTTCGGTATGGCTACACCTTC.

Note on this clonotype: This may be a read error, as it is one base from a much larger clone. This chain uses TRBV7-4 with TRBJ2-7; perhaps TRBD1 as D (6 bases). Germline V lookup: CDR1 SGHVT, CDR2 SQSDAQ. V dropped 5 bases and J dropped 0 bases, with 17 bases sitting between them. CDR3 length: 16 amino acids. The CDR3 is CASSPLPRTDSYEQYF. The CDR3 DNA reads as TGTGCCAGCAGCCCCCTACCCAGGACAGACTCCTACGAGCAGTACTTC.

This clonotype has only a few counts. The chain is built from TRBV9 and TRBJ2-3, with 7 bases lining up with TRBD2. Trimming cost V 2 bases and J 6 bases; bases outside gene matches: 9. The germline gives CDR1 SGDLS, CDR2 YYNGEE. The CDR3 totals 15 residues. The CDR3 sequence is CASSVRGAGSDTQYF. Here the CDR3 DNA reads TGTGCCAGCAGCGTGAGAGGAGCGGGGTCGGATACGCAGTATTTT.

The V call is TRBV5-4, the J call TRBJ2-2, with a tentative D call TRBD2 (6 bases). The germline V gene encodes CDR1 SGHNT and CDR2 YYREEE (reference sequence). V dropped 6 bases and J dropped 8 bases, with 11 bases sitting between them. The CDR3 extends over 12 amino acids. CDR3 residues: CASNAGTGELFF. Here the CDR3 DNA reads TGTGCCAGCAACGCGGGGACTGGGGAGCTGTTTTTT.

The chain has TRBV6-2 or TRBV6-3 and TRBJ1-1, with no clear D. CDR3 length: 12 residues. V was clipped by 2 bases and J by 7 bases, with 8 bases between them. In germline, CDR1 is MNHEY, CDR2 SVGEGT. CDR3 residues: CASSYEGGEAFF. The CDR3 DNA is TGTGCCAGCAGTTACGAAGGCGGTGAAGCTTTCTTT.

This chain links TRBV6-8 with TRBJ2-3, with TRBD2 matching over 11 bases. CDR3 length equals 17 residues. From germline, CDR1 is MNHGY and CDR2 SAAAGT. V lost 0 bases, J lost 1 base, and 3 bases stayed unmatched. As DNA, the CDR3 is TGTGCCAGCAGTTACTCCGGACTAGCGGGCCGCACAGATACGCAGTATTTT. Encoded protein: CASSYSGLAGRTDTQYF.

The sample holds a few counts of this clonotype. This rearrangement joins TRBV7-9 to TRBJ2-1; D is possibly TRBD1 (7 bases). There are 14 residues in the CDR3. CDR1 is SEHNR, CDR2 FQNEAQ, per germline (reference sequence). V dropped 10 bases and J dropped 6 bases, with 19 bases sitting between them. The CDR3 loop is CATPTGKGGNEQFF. In DNA form, the CDR3 reads TGTGCCACTCCGACAGGGAAGGGAGGCAATGAGCAGTTCTTC.

This chain connects TRBV10-2 to TRBJ1-5; possibly TRBD1 for D (6 bases). CDR1 and CDR2 (germline): WSHSY, SAAADI. V gave up 6 bases and J gave up 9 bases, with 18 bases separating them. The CDR3 covers 14 residues. The CDR3 loop is CASSPGQSGRPQHF. CDR3 nucleotide sequence: TGCGCCAGCAGCCCGGGACAAAGCGGGCGGCCCCAGCATTTT.

This clonotype was observed many times. This sequence joins TRBV7-2 and TRBJ2-1; D is uncertain. Germline V CDR1 and CDR2: SGHTA, FQGNSA. The length of the CDR3 is 12 residues. The germline V and J ends were trimmed by 7 bases and 3 bases, with 7 bases remaining between them. The CDR3 sequence: CASISGYNEQFF. The CDR3 DNA reads TGTGCCAGCATCTCCGGCTACAATGAGCAGTTCTTC.

V and J are TRBV6-1 and TRBJ2-3; perhaps TRBD1 as D (6 bases). The CDR3 covers 14 residues. The V gene lost 5 bases and the J gene lost 2 bases, with 11 bases spanning the gap. CDR1 is MNHNS and CDR2 is SASEGT in the germline V gene. The CDR3 DNA follows: TGTGCCAGCAGTCAGGGGCCCTACACAGATACGCAGTATTTT. Translation: CASSQGPYTDTQYF.